The rows below give T cell receptor beta chains drawn from one sample of a study of T cells after yellow fever vaccination. TCRdb called the 5' RACE reads again in MiXCR, with one record for every CDR3 protein. The sample shows under 550,000 distinct CDR3 sequences, around a fifth of them seen only once. The source was PBMCs, collected approximately 20 days after the first yellow fever vaccination. These receptors all come from a young man who received the YFV17D yellow fever vaccine. Each CDR3 is given with its conserved first and last residue. A D gene is named only where the DNA matches it firmly. The listing skips clone size in some rows; elsewhere it reads once, few, many or a size class.

CDR3nt: TGCGCCAGCAGCTTGACCGAAGTTTATGTTGGGACCCAGTACTTC
CDR3aa: CASSLTEVYVGTQYF
d_gene: -
j_gene: TRBJ2-5
abundance: few
v_gene: TRBV5-1

CDR3nt: TGTGCCAGCAGTCCCACGGGGGACTCCTACAATGAGCAGTTCTTC
CDR3aa: CASSPTGDSYNEQFF
d_gene: -
j_gene: TRBJ2-1
abundance: -
v_gene: TRBV2

CDR3nt: TGTGCCAGCAGTTACGTGGGGGGATACAATGAGCAGTTCTTC
CDR3aa: CASSYVGGYNEQFF
d_gene: -
j_gene: TRBJ2-1
abundance: -
v_gene: TRBV6-5

CDR3nt: TGCGCCAGCAGCTTCGGAACAGGGGGTGAGACCCAGTACTTC
CDR3aa: CASSFGTGGETQYF
d_gene: TRBD1
j_gene: TRBJ2-5
abundance: few
v_gene: TRBV5-1

CDR3nt: TGTGCCAGCAGTTACTGGCGGATCGATCAGCCCCAGCATTTT
CDR3aa: CASSYWRIDQPQHF
d_gene: -
j_gene: TRBJ1-5
abundance: -
v_gene: TRBV6-2/TRBV6-3

CDR3nt: TGTGCCAGCAGCCGAGGGGGCCTTTTGAACACTGAAGCTTTCTTT
CDR3aa: CASSRGGLLNTEAFF
d_gene: TRBD1
j_gene: TRBJ1-1
abundance: -
v_gene: TRBV7-3

CDR3nt: TGTGCCATCCGGGACACATACACAGATACGCAGTATTTT
CDR3aa: CAIRDTYTDTQYF
d_gene: -
j_gene: TRBJ2-3
abundance: few
v_gene: TRBV10-3

CDR3nt: TGTGCCAGCAGTTTTGAGTACAGGGCCGGCACTGAAGCTTTCTTT
CDR3aa: CASSFEYRAGTEAFF
d_gene: -
j_gene: TRBJ1-1
abundance: few
v_gene: TRBV12-3/TRBV12-4

CDR3nt: TGTGCCAGCAGTTACCTGGCTGAAGCTTTCTTT
CDR3aa: CASSYLAEAFF
d_gene: -
j_gene: TRBJ1-1
abundance: -
v_gene: TRBV6-5

CDR3nt: TGCAGTGCTAGAGAACACATGAATGAAAAACTGTTTTTT
CDR3aa: CSAREHMNEKLFF
d_gene: -
j_gene: TRBJ1-4
abundance: -
v_gene: TRBV20-1

CDR3nt: TGTGCCATGGGCCCCGGGGGACAGCACAATGAGCAGTTCTTC
CDR3aa: CAMGPGGQHNEQFF
d_gene: -
j_gene: TRBJ2-1
abundance: few
v_gene: TRBV28

CDR3nt: TGCGCCAGCAGCTTGGAGCCGACAGGGAACACTGAAGCTTTCTTT
CDR3aa: CASSLEPTGNTEAFF
d_gene: -
j_gene: TRBJ1-1
abundance: -
v_gene: TRBV5-1

CDR3nt: TGTGCCAGCAGGGATCCGGGACAGGGGGCCTACGAGCAGTACTTC
CDR3aa: CASRDPGQGAYEQYF
d_gene: TRBD1
j_gene: TRBJ2-7
abundance: -
v_gene: TRBV6-1

CDR3nt: TGCGCCAGCAGCCAAGTCGGCGGGGAAAAGGGGTATGGCTACACCTTC
CDR3aa: CASSQVGGEKGYGYTF
d_gene: -
j_gene: TRBJ1-2
abundance: -
v_gene: TRBV4-1

CDR3nt: TGTGCCAGTAGCCTAGGACTAGCGGGGGCGGATGAGCAGTTCTTC
CDR3aa: CASSLGLAGADEQFF
d_gene: TRBD2
j_gene: TRBJ2-1
abundance: -
v_gene: TRBV19

CDR3nt: TGTGCCAGCAGGGCCGGGGCCAACGTCCTGACTTTC
CDR3aa: CASRAGANVLTF
d_gene: -
j_gene: TRBJ2-6
abundance: -
v_gene: TRBV2

CDR3nt: TGTGCCAGCAGTCCCACGGGGGGGATGGAGACTGAAGCTTTCTTT
CDR3aa: CASSPTGGMETEAFF
d_gene: -
j_gene: TRBJ1-1
abundance: -
v_gene: TRBV3-1

CDR3nt: TGTGCCAGCAGTGTCGTCACCATGAACACTGAAGCTTTCTTT
CDR3aa: CASSVVTMNTEAFF
d_gene: -
j_gene: TRBJ1-1
abundance: few
v_gene: TRBV6-1

CDR3nt: TGCGCCAGCAGCCAGGCTCGGGGGAACCACTACAATGAGCAGTTCTTC
CDR3aa: CASSQARGNHYNEQFF
d_gene: -
j_gene: TRBJ2-1
abundance: -
v_gene: TRBV4-1

CDR3nt: TGCGCCAGCAGCCAAGATCCCAGTGAAAGCTATGGCTACACCTTC
CDR3aa: CASSQDPSESYGYTF
d_gene: -
j_gene: TRBJ1-2
abundance: -
v_gene: TRBV4-1

CDR3nt: TGTGCCAGCTCTTCGACCCGGTACAATGAGCAGTTCTTC
CDR3aa: CASSSTRYNEQFF
d_gene: -
j_gene: TRBJ2-1
abundance: -
v_gene: TRBV18

CDR3nt: TGCAGTGCTAGAGATACCGGCACCAGCTCCTACGAGCAGTACTTC
CDR3aa: CSARDTGTSSYEQYF
d_gene: -
j_gene: TRBJ2-7
abundance: few
v_gene: TRBV20-1

CDR3nt: TGCAGTGCTAGAGATACTAGCGGGGCCCCAGATACGCAGTATTTT
CDR3aa: CSARDTSGAPDTQYF
d_gene: TRBD2
j_gene: TRBJ2-3
abundance: -
v_gene: TRBV20-1

CDR3nt: TGTGCCAGCAGTCCCTCGGGGGGGCCGGGCAATGAGCAGTTCTTC
CDR3aa: CASSPSGGPGNEQFF
d_gene: TRBD2
j_gene: TRBJ2-1
abundance: -
v_gene: TRBV6-5

CDR3nt: TGTGCCAGCAGTCCGACAGGGGGGGCTAACTATGGCTACACCTTC
CDR3aa: CASSPTGGANYGYTF
d_gene: TRBD1
j_gene: TRBJ1-2
abundance: -
v_gene: TRBV12-3/TRBV12-4

CDR3nt: TGCGCCAGCAGCACGACAGGGGGAAACTATGGCTACACCTTC
CDR3aa: CASSTTGGNYGYTF
d_gene: TRBD1
j_gene: TRBJ1-2
abundance: few
v_gene: TRBV5-1

CDR3nt: TGCGCCAGCAGCCAAGCCAAGTCGGGACAGACAAGGTACGAGCAGTACTTC
CDR3aa: CASSQAKSGQTRYEQYF
d_gene: TRBD1
j_gene: TRBJ2-7
abundance: -
v_gene: TRBV4-3

CDR3nt: TGTGCCAGCAGCGTAAGCTGGCAGGCGAACACCGGGGAGCTGTTTTTT
CDR3aa: CASSVSWQANTGELFF
d_gene: -
j_gene: TRBJ2-2
abundance: -
v_gene: TRBV9

CDR3nt: TGTGCCAGCAGCTTGGACGGGGGGGAGTACAATGAGCAGTTCTTC
CDR3aa: CASSLDGGEYNEQFF
d_gene: TRBD2
j_gene: TRBJ2-1
abundance: many
v_gene: TRBV5-6

CDR3nt: TGCGCCAGCAGCTTGGACCCCAGCGGGGAGCAGTACTTC
CDR3aa: CASSLDPSGEQYF
d_gene: -
j_gene: TRBJ2-7
abundance: -
v_gene: TRBV5-1

CDR3nt: TGTGCCAGCAGTTCCGGGACTAGCGGGGGGGCGGGGGAGACCCAGTACTTC
CDR3aa: CASSSGTSGGAGETQYF
d_gene: TRBD2
j_gene: TRBJ2-5
abundance: -
v_gene: TRBV7-2

CDR3nt: TGCAGCGTTGTTGATTCAACGGGGTCCCGGGAGCTGTTTTTT
CDR3aa: CSVVDSTGSRELFF
d_gene: -
j_gene: TRBJ2-2
abundance: few
v_gene: TRBV29-1

CDR3nt: TGCGCCAGCAGCGTCGGGGAGCATAGCAATCAGCCCCAGCATTTT
CDR3aa: CASSVGEHSNQPQHF
d_gene: -
j_gene: TRBJ1-5
abundance: many
v_gene: TRBV5-1

CDR3nt: TGCAGTGCTAGCCCCCCGAAGAACACTGAAGCTTTCTTT
CDR3aa: CSASPPKNTEAFF
d_gene: -
j_gene: TRBJ1-1
abundance: few
v_gene: TRBV20-1

CDR3nt: TGTGCCAGCAGCCCCAGCCCAGGGCAAAATCAGCCCCAGCATTTT
CDR3aa: CASSPSPGQNQPQHF
d_gene: -
j_gene: TRBJ1-5
abundance: -
v_gene: TRBV7-6

CDR3nt: TGTGCCAGCAGAAAATGGATAGGGGAGCGAGTGCGAACTGAAGCTTTCTTT
CDR3aa: CASRKWIGERVRTEAFF
d_gene: -
j_gene: TRBJ1-1
abundance: -
v_gene: TRBV7-9

CDR3nt: TGTGCCAGCAGTTTTTCAACTTCGACAGACAGGGGAACCACTGAAGCTTTCTTT
CDR3aa: CASSFSTSTDRGTTEAFF
d_gene: TRBD1
j_gene: TRBJ1-1
abundance: few
v_gene: TRBV6-5

CDR3nt: TGCAGTGCTAGAGTGACCAACCAAGAGACCCAGTACTTC
CDR3aa: CSARVTNQETQYF
d_gene: -
j_gene: TRBJ2-5
abundance: -
v_gene: TRBV20-1

CDR3nt: TGCGCCAGCAGCCTAACCCCGTCGGGGCCCTCCTACAATGAGCAGTTCTTC
CDR3aa: CASSLTPSGPSYNEQFF
d_gene: -
j_gene: TRBJ2-1
abundance: few
v_gene: TRBV4-1

CDR3nt: TGCGCCAGCAGGGAGACAGTTCAAGTCTACGAGCAGTACTTC
CDR3aa: CASRETVQVYEQYF
d_gene: -
j_gene: TRBJ2-7
abundance: -
v_gene: TRBV5-1